The clone carrying this TCR beta chain was seen only a few times. Its antigen remains unknown. Via MiXCR, TCRdb re-called the reads, giving one row per CDR3 protein. The sample has roughly 800,000 distinct CDR3 sequences, 25% to 35% seen once; the top ten hold over 10%. The sample is drawn from a study of T cell repertoires in cytomegalovirus infection. Study as a whole: Evidence of both CMV infection and a matching HLA type came from public TCR beta signatures. Study outcomes and limitations: Summed frequency of public TCR beta families distinguished CMV carriers with the relevant HLA.

The germline V gene has CDR1 DFQATT and CDR2 SNEGSKA (reference sequence). The CDR3 runs 13 residues. V was pared by 0 bases and J by 3 bases, with 8 bases between. This chain links TRBV20-1 with TRBJ1-2; no reliable D call. The clonotype was recovered from a human donor in good health (CMV status not recorded). Some clones in this sample may be carry-over from other donors' samples. Sequencing used cultured CD8+ T cells from PBMCs, obtained from culture after CMV antigen stimulation. The CDR3: CSARDGQDYGYTF. CDR3 coding DNA: TGCAGTGCTAGAGATGGGCAGGACTATGGCTACACCTTC.